The sequence of this T cell receptor (beta chain) was determined in a study of cytomegalovirus exposure and HLA in healthy donors. Study-level findings and limits: Later analysis identified about 18,000 TCR beta sequences associated with HLA alleles, using a false discovery rate threshold of 0.05. Immune exposure information comprised only CMV serostatus. In a later analysis, CMV-associated beta chains were mostly HLA-associated, it appeared.

As to this clone: As yet, its antigen is unknown.

Vbeta (60) and Jbeta (13) primers were used in the PCR. Assay: immunoSEQ multiplex PCR; the TCRdb copy retains only in-frame clones and omits some. Here the sample spans about 150,000 clones, roughly 80% being singletons. CDR1 is MDHEN and CDR2 is SYDVKM in the germline V gene. The CDR3 is made up of 15 amino acids. The ends lost 3 bases at V and 1 base at J; junction bases unmatched: 3. Although they were nominally healthy when sampled, donors likely had unrecorded immune exposures. This rearrangement joins TRBV28 to TRBJ2-1, with TRBD2 matching 7 bases. The clonotype comes from a man younger than 40 in good health and CMV-seropositive. The sample taken for sequencing was PBMCs. Written as DNA, the CDR3 is TGTGCCAGCAGTTTGGGCGGGAGATCCTACAATGAGCAGTTCTTC. This translates into CASSLGGRSYNEQFF. Looking up the rest from reference TRBV28 and TRBJ2-1 gives the full variable domain: DVKVTQSSRYLVKRTGEKVFLECVQDMDHENMFWYRQDPGLGLRLIYFSYDVKMKEKGDIPEGYSVSREKKERFSLILESASTNQTSMYLCASSLGGRSYNEQFFGPGTRLTVL.